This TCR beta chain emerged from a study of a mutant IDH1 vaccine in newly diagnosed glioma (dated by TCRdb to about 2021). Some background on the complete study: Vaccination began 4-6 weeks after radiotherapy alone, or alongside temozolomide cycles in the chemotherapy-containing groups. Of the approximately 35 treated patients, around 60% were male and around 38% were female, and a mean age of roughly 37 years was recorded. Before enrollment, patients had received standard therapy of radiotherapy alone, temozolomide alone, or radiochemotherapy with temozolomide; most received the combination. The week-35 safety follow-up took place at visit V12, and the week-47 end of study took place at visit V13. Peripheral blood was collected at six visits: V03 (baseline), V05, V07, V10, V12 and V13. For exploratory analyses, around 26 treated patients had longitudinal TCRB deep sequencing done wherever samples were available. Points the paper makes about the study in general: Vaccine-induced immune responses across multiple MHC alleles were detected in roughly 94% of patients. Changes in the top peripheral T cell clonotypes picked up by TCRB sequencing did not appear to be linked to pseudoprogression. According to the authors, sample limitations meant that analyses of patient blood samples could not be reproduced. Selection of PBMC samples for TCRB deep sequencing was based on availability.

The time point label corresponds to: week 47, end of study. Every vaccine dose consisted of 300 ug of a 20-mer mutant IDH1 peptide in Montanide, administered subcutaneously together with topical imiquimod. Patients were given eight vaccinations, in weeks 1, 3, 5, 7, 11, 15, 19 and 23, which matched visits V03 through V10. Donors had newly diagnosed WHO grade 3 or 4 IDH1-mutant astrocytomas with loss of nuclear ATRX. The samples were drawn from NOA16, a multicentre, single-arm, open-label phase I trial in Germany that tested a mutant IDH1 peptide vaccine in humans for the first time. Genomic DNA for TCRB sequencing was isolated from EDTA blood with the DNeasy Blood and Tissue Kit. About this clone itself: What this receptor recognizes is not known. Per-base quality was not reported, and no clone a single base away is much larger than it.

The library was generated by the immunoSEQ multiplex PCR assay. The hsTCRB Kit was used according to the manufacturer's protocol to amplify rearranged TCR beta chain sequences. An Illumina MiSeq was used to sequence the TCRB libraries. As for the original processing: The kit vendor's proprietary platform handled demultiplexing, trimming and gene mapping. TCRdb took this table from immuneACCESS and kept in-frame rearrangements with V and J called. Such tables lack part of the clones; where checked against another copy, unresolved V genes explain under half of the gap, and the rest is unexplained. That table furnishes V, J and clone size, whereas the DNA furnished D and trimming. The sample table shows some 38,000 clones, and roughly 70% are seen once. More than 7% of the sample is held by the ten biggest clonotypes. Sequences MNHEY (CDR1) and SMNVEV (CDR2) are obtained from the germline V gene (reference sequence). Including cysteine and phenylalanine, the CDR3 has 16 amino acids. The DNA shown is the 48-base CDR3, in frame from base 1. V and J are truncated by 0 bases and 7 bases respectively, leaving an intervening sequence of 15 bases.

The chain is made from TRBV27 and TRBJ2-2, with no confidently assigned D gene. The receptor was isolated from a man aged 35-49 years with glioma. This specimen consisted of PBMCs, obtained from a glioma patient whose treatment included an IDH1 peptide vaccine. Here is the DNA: TGTGCCAGCAGTTTATCGTTGGGTAGTTGGGGCGGGGAGCTGTTTTTT. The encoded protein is CASSLSLGSWGGELFF.